The clone carrying this T cell receptor beta chain was detected only a few times. No antigen is known for it. This record comes from a study of regulatory T cells in long-lasting Graves disease. Study-level points and caveats: Persistent disease showed a preference for TRBV28, TRBJ1-2 and TRBJ2-5.

The trim removed 5 bases at V and 4 bases at J, leaving 11 bases unmatched. CDR3 length equals 16 residues. The germline V gene has CDR1 SGHNT and CDR2 YYREEE (reference sequence). The time point was: persistent/refractory GD, antithyroid drugs over 5 years with positive TRAb. The TCR library was prepared using RNA isolated from PBMCs. Investigators prepared the TCR beta libraries by applying iRepertoire HTBI primers and Arm-PCR of CDR3 regions. TCRdb re-called the multiplex PCR reads with MiXCR, one entry per CDR3 protein. The sample includes about 460,000 distinct CDR3 sequences, 22% of them seen just once.

The origin of this receptor is a female donor with Graves disease. Sequencing was performed on peripheral blood mononuclear cells (PBMCs), taken when the disease was refractory, from a patient treated with antithyroid drugs. The chain joins TRBV5-4 to TRBJ2-3; TRBD2 aligns across 9 bases. The CDR3 sequence is CASSLGVAGEADTQYF. CDR3 nucleotide sequence: TGTGCCAGCAGTCTTGGGGTAGCGGGGGAGGCAGATACGCAGTATTTT.